This TCR beta chain was documented in a study of cytomegalovirus exposure and HLA in healthy donors. Study results and caveats: Previous analysis showed most TCR beta V segments were productive about 90% or about 30% of the time.

The PCR had 60 Vbeta and 13 Jbeta primers. Some clones are missing from TCRdb's copy, which holds only in-frame ones; the method was immunoSEQ multiplex PCR. The table lists more than 200,000 clones, around 83% of them singletons. The CDR3 is 15 amino acids. V shed 4 bases, J shed 9 bases, and the junction held 15 bases outside the gene matches. Per the germline V gene, CDR1 is GTSNPN and CDR2 is SVGIG (reference sequence). A note on this clone: What it binds is not known.

The receptor's source is a girl aged 10 to 17 in good health and CMV-seronegative. Source material: PBMCs. The rearrangement links TRBV30 to TRBJ1-5; 7 bases fit TRBD1. DNA for the CDR3: TGTGCCTGGACAAGACAGGGTACTTTGGTTGGGCCCCAGCATTTT. Protein sequence: CAWTRQGTLVGPQHF.